This TCR beta chain was captured in a study of Ad26.COV2.S vaccination and SARS-CoV-2 variants. Study results and limitations: The analyses of TCR breadth and depth may have understated the size of total T cell responses.

Treatment indicated: around 19 received Ad26.COV2.S at low or high dose, single or two shots; 5 received placebo; per-sample allocation not given. Day 63 after the first vaccine or placebo injection was the time point for sampling. An adult donor aged 18-55 years was enrolled in Boston. The vaccine delivered Wuhan-strain SARS-CoV-2 spike through an Ad26 vector. The assay was immunoSEQ multiplex PCR, and TCRdb's table has in-frame clones only and misses some. The sample has about 430,000 clones, approximately 90% seen once. This CDR3 region has 14 residues. Per the germline V gene, CDR1 is KGHSH and CDR2 is LQKENI. Trimming cost V 6 bases and J 3 bases, with 15 bases left between them. In the case of this clone: Its antigen is as yet unknown.

The chain couples TRBV18 to TRBJ2-7, with D possibly being TRBD1 (5 bases). The source was peripheral blood, collected in a trial of Ad26.COV2.S vaccine versus placebo. The clonotype comes from a person between 18 and 60 years old who received the Ad26.COV2.S COVID-19 vaccine or a placebo. Written as DNA, the CDR3 is TGTGCCAGCTCGATGGAAACAGGTTTCTACGAGCAGTACTTC. Translation gives CASSMETGFYEQYF.